Sequencing of this T cell receptor beta chain was carried out in a study of T-cell memory formation after mild COVID-19 (dated by TCRdb to 2020 to 2023). Background for the entire study: TCR sequence clusters from the two donors were largely donor specific. In a couple of donors, T-cell clones that expanded and contracted after mild COVID-19 were tracked by sequencing TCRalpha and TCRbeta repertoires over time. Two young, previously healthy adult volunteers made up the cohort, one male and one female. What the research found in general, with its limitations: Balanced CD4/CD8 phenotypes were observed for clones contracting from day 15 to 85, whereas a bias towards CD4+ was observed for a second wave of clones expanding from day 15 to 37. Contracting CD4+ clones were found mainly in CM and EM memory subsets, while CD8+ clones were enriched in EMRA. The detection of some responding clones in pre-infection memory suggests that pre-existing cross-reactive memory T cells joined the SARS-CoV-2 response. Only a couple of mild cases were covered in the study, and larger cohorts including severe cases with pre-infection samples were considered necessary. SARS-CoV-2 specificity was not confirmed for the second-wave clones peaking on day 37.

TCRdb lists the instrument as Illumina NovaSeq 6000. TCRalpha and TCRbeta cDNA libraries were constructed by 5'RACE with constant-segment primers, with sample barcodes and unique molecular identifiers being introduced. Trizol reagent was used to extract RNA from every sample. Library amplification was performed in two PCR steps, and a second sample barcode and Illumina TruSeq adapters were introduced in the second step. Sequencing of libraries was performed on an Illumina NovaSeq with 2 x 150 bp paired-end reads. On the authors' methods: The reads were demultiplexed and collapsed into UMI-guided consensus sequences using migec v1.2.7. Using mixcr v2.1.11, the UMI consensuses were aligned to TRA and TRB V and J templates and assembled into clonotypes. Clonotypes were classified as expanded or contracted when called significant by both edgeR and NoisET, with noise models trained on biological replicates. For edgeR calls, the thresholds were a false discovery rate-adjusted p below 0.01 and a log2 fold-change of 1. PCA with hierarchical clustering of max-normalized trajectories of the 1000 most abundant clonotypes was used as exploratory dynamics analysis. The CD4 or CD8 phenotype of responding clones was assigned using the separately sequenced CD4+ and CD8+ repertoires. Clones were called with MiXCR by TCRdb after fastp trimmed the public reads at Q25, and only in-frame beta chains were retained. Here each entry gathers all rows of one CDR3 protein and keeps the most common genes and DNA. TCRdb's processing, not the study's, gives the V and J calls here. For this sample the table gives roughly 600,000 distinct CDR3 sequences, of which about a sixth were detected only once. The ten biggest clones cover around 12% of the sample.

Ficoll-Paque density gradient centrifugation was used to isolate PBMCs. The CDR3 runs 14 amino acids, cysteine and phenylalanine included. Only CDR3 DNA is held: 42 bases, read in frame from base 1. V is clipped by 0 bases and J by 7 bases, and the sequence between their germline boundaries is 13 bases long. For CDR1 and CDR2, the germline V gene (reference sequence) lists DFQATT and SNEGSKA. The table lists this clonotype with a few counts. Its antigen remains undetermined. No qualities accompany the bases; no much larger clone lies one base away. This clonotype originated in an adult woman who had mild COVID-19 (a few samples of this study predate the infection). The sample titles of this study are shuffled in the database, so cell type and time point are left out; the donor was told from shared clones. Sequenced: PBMCs or a T cell subset sorted from them (not recorded which). The chain couples TRBV20-1 to TRBJ2-1, and perhaps TRBD2 as D gene, on 5 matching bases. The DNA is as follows: TGCAGTGCTAGAGATTGGACGGAGGATAATGAGCAGTTCTTC. This translates into CSARDWTEDNEQFF.